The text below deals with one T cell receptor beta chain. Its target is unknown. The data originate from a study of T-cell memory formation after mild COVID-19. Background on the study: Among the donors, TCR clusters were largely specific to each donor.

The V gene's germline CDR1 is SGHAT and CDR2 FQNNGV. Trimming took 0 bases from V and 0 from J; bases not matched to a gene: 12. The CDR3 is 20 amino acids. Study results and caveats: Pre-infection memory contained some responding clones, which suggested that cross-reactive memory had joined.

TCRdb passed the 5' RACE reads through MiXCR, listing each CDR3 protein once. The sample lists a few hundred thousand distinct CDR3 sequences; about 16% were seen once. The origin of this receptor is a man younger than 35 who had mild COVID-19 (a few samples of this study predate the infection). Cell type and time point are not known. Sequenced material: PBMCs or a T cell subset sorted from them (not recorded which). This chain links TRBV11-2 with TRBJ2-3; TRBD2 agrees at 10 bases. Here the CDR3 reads CASSLEGMLAGASSTDTQYF. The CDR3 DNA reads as TGTGCCAGCAGCTTAGAAGGCATGCTAGCGGGGGCCTCTAGCACAGATACGCAGTATTTT.